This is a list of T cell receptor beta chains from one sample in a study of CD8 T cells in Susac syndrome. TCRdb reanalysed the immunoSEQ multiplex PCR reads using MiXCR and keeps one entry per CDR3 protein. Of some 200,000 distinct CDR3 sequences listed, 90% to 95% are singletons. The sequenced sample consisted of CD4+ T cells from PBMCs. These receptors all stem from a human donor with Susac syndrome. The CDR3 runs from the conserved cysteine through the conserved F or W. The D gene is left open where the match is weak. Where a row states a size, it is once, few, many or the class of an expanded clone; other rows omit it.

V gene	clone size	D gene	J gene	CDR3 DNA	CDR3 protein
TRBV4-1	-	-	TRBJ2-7	TGCGCCAGCAGCCAAGATTCTTCGGGGATGTCCTACGAGCAGTACTTC	CASSQDSSGMSYEQYF
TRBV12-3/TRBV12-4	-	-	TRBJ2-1	TGTGCCAGCAGTCCCTCCCGGGGGGCGCTTCGGCCCGAGCAGTTCTTC	CASSPSRGALRPEQFF
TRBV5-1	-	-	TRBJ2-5	TGCGCCAGCAGCTACACTTTAGGGGTCCGGGAGACCCAGTACTTC	CASSYTLGVRETQYF
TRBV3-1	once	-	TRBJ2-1	TGTGCCAGCAGTCCAAGTCCCACTCTAGCGAGCAGAGGAAATGAGCAGTTCTTC	CASSPSPTLASRGNEQFF
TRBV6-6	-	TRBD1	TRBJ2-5	TGTGCCAGCAGTTACGGGGGACAGGGTGTCGGGGAGACCCAGTACTTC	CASSYGGQGVGETQYF
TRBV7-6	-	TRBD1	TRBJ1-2	TGTGCCAGCAGCTTGTCACGGGACAGGGCTTACTCAGCTAACTATGGCTACACCTTC	CASSLSRDRAYSANYGYTF
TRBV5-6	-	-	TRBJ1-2	TGTGCCAGCAGCTTGGCTAAGTATGGCTACACCTTC	CASSLAKYGYTF
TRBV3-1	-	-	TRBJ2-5	TGTGCCAGCACCCGATCAGCAACAGCAACCCAAGAGACCCAGTACTTC	CASTRSATATQETQYF
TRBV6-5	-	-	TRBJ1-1	TGTGCCAGCAATCGTTTAGGGATGAACACTGAAGCTTTCTTT	CASNRLGMNTEAFF
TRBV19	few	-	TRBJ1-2	TGTGCCAGTAGCCCCTCGGAGAACTATGGCTACACCTTC	CASSPSENYGYTF
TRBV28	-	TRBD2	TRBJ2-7	TGTGCCAGCGAGGACCCTAGCGGCCACTACGAGCAGTACTTC	CASEDPSGHYEQYF
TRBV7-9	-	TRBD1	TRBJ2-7	TGTGCCAGCAGCTTTCCGGACAGGGGGCCCGAGCAGTACTTC	CASSFPDRGPEQYF
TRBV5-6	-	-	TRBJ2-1	TGTGCCAGCAGCTCCCCATCGGGACTCACCAATGAGCAGTTCTTC	CASSSPSGLTNEQFF
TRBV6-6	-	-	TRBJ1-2	TGTGCCAGCAGGAAGACAGTGAACTATGGCTACACCTTC	CASRKTVNYGYTF
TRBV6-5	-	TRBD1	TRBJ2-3	TGTGCCAGCAGTTACTCGGGACAGGGTACAGATACGCAGTATTTT	CASSYSGQGTDTQYF
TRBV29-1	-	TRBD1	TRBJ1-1	TGCAGCGTTGACTTGGGACAGGGGAATCAAGCTTTCTTT	CSVDLGQGNQAFF
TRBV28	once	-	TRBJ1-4	TGTGCCAGCGGATACCAAGGGCTTGGTGAAAAACTGTTTTTT	CASGYQGLGEKLFF
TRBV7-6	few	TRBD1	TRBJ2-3	TGTGCCAGCAGCTTTACAGGGGGGCCGCAGTATTTT	CASSFTGGPQYF
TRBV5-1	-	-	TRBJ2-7	TGCGCCAGTACCGACAAGTTATCCTACGAGCAGTACTTC	CASTDKLSYEQYF
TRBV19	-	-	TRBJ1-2	TGTGCCAGTGGGGAGAGCTATGGCTACACCTTC	CASGESYGYTF
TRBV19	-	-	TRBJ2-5	TGTGCCAGTAGTATAGGTCTAGTGGAGACCCAGTACTTC	CASSIGLVETQYF
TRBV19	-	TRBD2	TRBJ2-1	TGTGCCAGTACTCCGGGACTAGCGGGGCGGGAGCAGTTCTTC	CASTPGLAGREQFF
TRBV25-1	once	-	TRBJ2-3	TGTGCCAGCAGTGGAACTAGTACCACAGATACGCAGTATTTT	CASSGTSTTDTQYF
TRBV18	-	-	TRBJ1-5	TGTGCCAGCCGGGACGCTAGCAATCAGCCCCAGCATTTT	CASRDASNQPQHF
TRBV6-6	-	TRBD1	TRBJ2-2	TGTGCCAGCAGTTTGACAGGGTTGGGGTACACCGGGGAGCTGTTTTTT	CASSLTGLGYTGELFF
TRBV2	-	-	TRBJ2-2	TGTGCCAGCCGACCACAAGCCACCGGGGAGCTGTTTTTT	CASRPQATGELFF
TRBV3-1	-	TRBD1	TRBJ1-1	TGTGCCAGCAGCCAAAAGATTGAGGGGGCCCCTTTCTTT	CASSQKIEGAPFF
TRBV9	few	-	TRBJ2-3	TGTGCCAGCAGCAACTTGGCCGCAACTGACACAGATACGCAGTATTTT	CASSNLAATDTDTQYF
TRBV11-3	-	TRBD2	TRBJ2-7	TGTGCCAGCAGCTTAATGGCGGGGGGGGCCTACGAGCAGTACTTC	CASSLMAGGAYEQYF
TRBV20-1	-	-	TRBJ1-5	TGCAGTGCGGCGAACAGGGCTAATCAGCCCCAGCATTTT	CSAANRANQPQHF
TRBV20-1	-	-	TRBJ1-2	TGCAGTGCTAGAGACCCCGACAGCCAACCAGATGGCTACACCTTC	CSARDPDSQPDGYTF
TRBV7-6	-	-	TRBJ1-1	TGTGCCAGCAGCTCCCAACCAGACACTGAAGCTTTCTTT	CASSSQPDTEAFF
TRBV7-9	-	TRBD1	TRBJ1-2	TGTGCCAGCACCATTGTAAGGGGGCATTGGGGCTACACCTTC	CASTIVRGHWGYTF
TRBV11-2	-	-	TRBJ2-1	TGTGCCAGCAGCTTAGGGGGAGTAGCGACTGAGCAGTTCTTC	CASSLGGVATEQFF
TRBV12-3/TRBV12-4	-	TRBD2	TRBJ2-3	TGTGCCAGCAGTTTCGGATGGCGAAGTTCCAGAACTAGCGGGAGGGCCTCAGATACGCAGTATTTT	CASSFGWRSSRTSGRASDTQYF
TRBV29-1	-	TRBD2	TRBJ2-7	TGCAGCGTTACAACCCGGGGGGGCAGCACCTACGAGCAGTACTTC	CSVTTRGGSTYEQYF
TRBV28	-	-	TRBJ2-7	TGTGCCAGCAGTTACCTGACAGGAGCTAGCTCCTACGAGCAGTACTTC	CASSYLTGASSYEQYF
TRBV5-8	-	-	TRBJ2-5	TGTGCCAGCAGCTTACCCACTGGTAAACAAGAGACCCAGTACTTC	CASSLPTGKQETQYF
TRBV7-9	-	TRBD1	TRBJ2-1	TGTGCCAGCAGCTCGACAGGGGGCGCGTACAATGAGCAGTTCTTC	CASSSTGGAYNEQFF
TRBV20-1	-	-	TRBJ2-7	TGCAGTGCTAGAAACTCCGGGACCCACGGTGACGAGCAGTACTTC	CSARNSGTHGDEQYF
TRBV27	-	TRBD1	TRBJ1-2	TGTGCCAGCAGTTCCGGGACAGGGGGCTTGGGCTATGGCTACACCTTC	CASSSGTGGLGYGYTF
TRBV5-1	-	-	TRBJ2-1	TGCGCCAGCAGCGTGGGGGCCAGGATAGACAATGAGCAGTTCTTC	CASSVGARIDNEQFF
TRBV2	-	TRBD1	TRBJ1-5	TGTGCCAGCAGTTCGACAGGGCGTGAACAGCCCCAGCATTTT	CASSSTGREQPQHF
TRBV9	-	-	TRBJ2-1	TGTGCCAGCAGCGTAGGTGGCATCGGCAGTGGTGAGCAGTTCTTC	CASSVGGIGSGEQFF
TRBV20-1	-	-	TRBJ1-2	TGCAGTGCTCGACCTCCACCGGGCACACCTGAGGGCTATGGCTACACCTTC	CSARPPPGTPEGYGYTF
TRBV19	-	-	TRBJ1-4	TGTGCCAGTAGTTACTTGGGGATTAATGAAAAACTGTTTTTT	CASSYLGINEKLFF
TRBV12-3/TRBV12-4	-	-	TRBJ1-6	TGTGCCAGCAGTCAAGCCTTGGGGGATAATTCACCCCTCCACTTT	CASSQALGDNSPLHF
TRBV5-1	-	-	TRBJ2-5	TGCGCCAGCAGCTTGCCGGGGGCTCGGGAGACCCAGTACTTC	CASSLPGARETQYF